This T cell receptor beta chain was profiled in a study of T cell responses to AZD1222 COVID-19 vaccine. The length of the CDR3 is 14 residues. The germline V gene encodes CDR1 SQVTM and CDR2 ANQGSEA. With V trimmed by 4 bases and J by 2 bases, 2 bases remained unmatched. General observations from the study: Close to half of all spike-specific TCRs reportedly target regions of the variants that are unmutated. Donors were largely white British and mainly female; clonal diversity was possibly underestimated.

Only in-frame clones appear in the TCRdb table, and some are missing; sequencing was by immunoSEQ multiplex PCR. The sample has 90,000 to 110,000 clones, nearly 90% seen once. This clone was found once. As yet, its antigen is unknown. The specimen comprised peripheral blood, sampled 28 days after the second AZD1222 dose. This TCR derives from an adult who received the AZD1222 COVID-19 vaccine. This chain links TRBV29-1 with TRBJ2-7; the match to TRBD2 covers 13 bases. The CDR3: CSVGTSGSAYEQYF. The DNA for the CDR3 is TGCAGCGTTGGGACTAGCGGGAGTGCCTACGAGCAGTACTTC.